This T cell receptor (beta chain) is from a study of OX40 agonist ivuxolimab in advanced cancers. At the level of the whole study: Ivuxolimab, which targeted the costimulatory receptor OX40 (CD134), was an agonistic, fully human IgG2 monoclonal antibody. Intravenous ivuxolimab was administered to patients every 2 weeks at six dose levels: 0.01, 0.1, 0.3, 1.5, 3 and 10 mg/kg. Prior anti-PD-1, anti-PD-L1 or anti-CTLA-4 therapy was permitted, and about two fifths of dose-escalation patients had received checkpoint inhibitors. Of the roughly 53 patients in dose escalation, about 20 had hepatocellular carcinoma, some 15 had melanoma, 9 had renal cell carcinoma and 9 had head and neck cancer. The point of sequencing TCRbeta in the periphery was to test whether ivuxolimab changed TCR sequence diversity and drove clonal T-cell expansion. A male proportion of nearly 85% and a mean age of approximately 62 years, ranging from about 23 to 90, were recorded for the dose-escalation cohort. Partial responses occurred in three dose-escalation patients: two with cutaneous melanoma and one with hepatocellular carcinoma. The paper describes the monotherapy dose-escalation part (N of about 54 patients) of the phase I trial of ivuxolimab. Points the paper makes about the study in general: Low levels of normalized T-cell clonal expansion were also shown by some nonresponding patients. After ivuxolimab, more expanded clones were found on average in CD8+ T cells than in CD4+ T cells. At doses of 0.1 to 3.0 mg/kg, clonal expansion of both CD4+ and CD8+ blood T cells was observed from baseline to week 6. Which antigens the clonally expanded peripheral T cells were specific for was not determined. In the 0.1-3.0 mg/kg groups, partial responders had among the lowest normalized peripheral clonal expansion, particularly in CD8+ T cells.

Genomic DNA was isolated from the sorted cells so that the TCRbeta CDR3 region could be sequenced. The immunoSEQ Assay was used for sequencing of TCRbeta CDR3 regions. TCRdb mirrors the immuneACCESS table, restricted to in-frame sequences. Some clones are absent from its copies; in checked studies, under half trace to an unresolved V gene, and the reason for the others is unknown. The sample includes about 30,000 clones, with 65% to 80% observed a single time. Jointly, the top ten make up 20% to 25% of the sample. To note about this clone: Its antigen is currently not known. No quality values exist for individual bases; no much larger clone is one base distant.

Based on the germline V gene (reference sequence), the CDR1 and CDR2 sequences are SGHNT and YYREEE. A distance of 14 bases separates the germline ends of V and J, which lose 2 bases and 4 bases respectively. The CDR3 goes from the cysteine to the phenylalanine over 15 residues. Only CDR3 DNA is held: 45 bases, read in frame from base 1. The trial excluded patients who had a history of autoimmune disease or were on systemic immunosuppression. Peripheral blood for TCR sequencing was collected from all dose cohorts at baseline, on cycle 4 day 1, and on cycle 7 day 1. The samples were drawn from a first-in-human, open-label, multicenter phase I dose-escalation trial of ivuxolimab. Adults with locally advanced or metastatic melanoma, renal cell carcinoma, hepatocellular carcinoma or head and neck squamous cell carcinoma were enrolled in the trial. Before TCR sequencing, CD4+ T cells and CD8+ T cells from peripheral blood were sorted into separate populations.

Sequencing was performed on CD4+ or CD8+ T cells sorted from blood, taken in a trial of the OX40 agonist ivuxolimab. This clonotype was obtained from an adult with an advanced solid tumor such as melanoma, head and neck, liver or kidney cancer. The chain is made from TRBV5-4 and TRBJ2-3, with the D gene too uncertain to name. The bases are TGTGCCAGCAGCTTAGTCCCCGGCGGATCAGATACGCAGTATTTT. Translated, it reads CASSLVPGGSDTQYF.